These 17 T cell receptor beta chains share one sample of origin, sequenced in a study of blood T cell repertoires in COVID-19. Generated by immunoSEQ multiplex PCR, the TCRdb table keeps only in-frame clones and is missing some. Of fewer than 200,000 clones in the sample, around 82% were seen once. The sample comprised peripheral blood. The receptors derive from an elderly woman with acute or convalescent COVID-19.

The chain uses TRBV7-3 and TRBJ2-5, with D hard to call. The CDR3 has 13 amino acids. V lost 5 bases to trimming and J lost 2 bases, with 9 bases between them. Germline loops: CDR1 SGHTA, CDR2 FQGTGA. The CDR3 spells CASSKHQQETQYF. DNA of the CDR3: TGTGCCAGCAGCAAACACCAGCAAGAGACCCAGTACTTC.

The V gene is TRBV7-2, the J gene TRBJ2-5; 8 positions match TRBD1. The CDR3 runs 13 residues. Per germline, CDR1 SGHTA and CDR2 FQGNSA. The trim removed 5 bases at V and 7 bases at J, leaving 6 bases unmatched. The CDR3 region is CASSTTGVGTQYF. Written as DNA, the CDR3 is TGTGCCAGCAGCACGACAGGGGTCGGGACCCAGTACTTC.

The V and J genes are TRBV5-1 and TRBJ1-2; D unresolved. The CDR3 is made up of 14 amino acids. The V end lost 4 bases, the J end lost 8 bases, and 18 bases lay between the germline ends. Germline CDR1 reads SGHRS; CDR2 reads YFSETQ. CDR3 protein: CASSLHWVSEGYTF. CDR3 DNA sequence: TGCGCCAGCAGCCTTCACTGGGTGTCGGAGGGCTACACCTTC. Looking up the rest from reference TRBV5-1 and TRBJ1-2 gives the full variable domain: KAGVTQTPRYLIKTRGQQVTLSCSPISGHRSVSWYQQTPGQGLQFLFEYFSETQRNKGNFPGRFSGRQFSNSRSEMNVSTLELGDSALYLCASSLHWVSEGYTFGSGTRLTVV.

This clone was observed once. The rearrangement joins TRBV28 to TRBJ2-7; D is unclear. Trimming took 5 bases from V and 6 from J, leaving 8 bases between them. The length of the CDR3 is 11 residues. Germline V lookup: CDR1 MDHEN, CDR2 SYDVKM. The CDR3 nucleotides read TGTGCCAGCAGTACTGTAGCCGAGCAGTACTTC. Residues: CASSTVAEQYF.

J is TRBJ2-7 and V is TRBV25-1; D unresolved. Germline loops: CDR1 MGHDK, CDR2 SYGVNS. V was shortened by 4 bases and J by 3 bases, with 4 bases between the two germline ends. This CDR3 spans 11 amino acids. For the CDR3, the DNA is TGTGCCAGCAGTGGAGACTACGAGCAGTACTTC. Amino acid sequence: CASSGDYEQYF.

The chain recombines TRBV6-5 with TRBJ2-3, with a tentative D call TRBD1 (6 bases). The CDR3 length is 14 residues. The germline V gene encodes CDR1 MNHEY and CDR2 SVGAGI. The V and J ends lost 6 bases and 3 bases respectively, with 13 bases between them. CDR3 amino acids: CASRAGVETDTQYF. In DNA, the CDR3 is TGTGCCAGCAGGGCAGGGGTAGAGACAGATACGCAGTATTTT.

The V gene is TRBV25-1, the J gene TRBJ2-1; TRBD2 might be the D (5 bases). CDR1 and CDR2 (germline): MGHDK, SYGVNS. This CDR3 comprises 15 residues. The germline V and J ends were trimmed by 3 bases and 3 bases, with 12 bases remaining between them. As DNA, the CDR3 is TGTGCCAGCAGTGATTTTAGCGAGCACTACAATGAGCAGTTCTTC. Its protein is CASSDFSEHYNEQFF.

This clone was picked up a small number of times. The rearrangement joins TRBV28 to TRBJ2-7, with TRBD1 matching 9 bases. Germline CDR1 is MDHEN and CDR2 is SYDVKM. V was clipped by 7 bases and J by 6 bases; unmatched bases: 13. CDR3 length: 15 amino acids. CDR3 DNA sequence: TGTGCCAGCAAATTACTTGACAGGGGGTTAAGCGAGCAGTACTTC. Protein product: CASKLLDRGLSEQYF.

The chain joins TRBV25-1 to TRBJ2-2, with 7 bases aligning to TRBD1. CDR1 and CDR2 (germline): MGHDK, SYGVNS. Trimming cost V 7 bases and J 0 bases; bases outside gene matches: 2. The CDR3 is made up of 14 amino acids. The CDR3 nucleotides read TGTGCCAGCACCAGGGGGACGAACACCGGGGAGCTGTTTTTT. This sequence encodes CASTRGTNTGELFF.

This chain joins TRBV9 and TRBJ2-2, with 7 positions matching TRBD1. This CDR3 region has 15 residues. Trimming removed 2 bases from V and 7 bases from J; junction bases left unmatched: 8. Germline V CDR1 and CDR2: SGDLS, YYNGEE. The CDR3 sequence is CASSVLQGIGGELFF. The DNA of the CDR3 is TGTGCCAGCAGCGTGTTACAGGGGATCGGCGGGGAGCTGTTTTTT.

The table lists this clone with many counts. This rearrangement joins TRBV3-1 (or the pseudogene TRBV3-2) to TRBJ1-1, with 8 bases matching TRBD1. Trimming took 3 bases from V and 5 from J; bases not matched to a gene: 8. The CDR3 loop spans 15 amino acids. The germline CDR1 and CDR2 sequences are LGHDT and YNNKEL (reference sequence). This chain's CDR3 is CASSHRQGTNTEAFF. CDR3 DNA sequence: TGTGCCAGCAGCCACAGACAGGGGACGAATACTGAAGCTTTCTTT.

The chain links TRBV11-2 to TRBJ2-1; no firm D call. Deletions cut 6 bases from V and 0 bases from J, with 12 bases between. The CDR3 runs to 15 residues. The germline CDR1 and CDR2 sequences are SGHAT and FQNNGV. The CDR3 spells CASSPSRSSYNEQFF. CDR3 in DNA: TGTGCCAGCAGTCCGTCAAGGAGCTCCTACAATGAGCAGTTCTTC.

A single count supports this clone. This chain joins TRBV7-8 and TRBJ2-7; 8 bases are shared with TRBD2. The CDR3 spans 16 residues. V gave up 1 base and J gave up 6 bases; unmatched junction bases: 11. Per the germline V gene, CDR1 is SGHVS and CDR2 is FQNEAQ. CDR3 sequence (DNA): TGTGCCAGCAGCTTAGTTGGGGGACTAGGGGAGGGCGAGCAGTACTTC. It yields the protein CASSLVGGLGEGEQYF.

The V gene is TRBV29-1, the J gene TRBJ2-1; D is perhaps TRBD1 (7 bases). V was pared by 2 bases and J by 10 bases, with 15 bases between. The CDR3 extends over 13 amino acids. The germline V gene encodes CDR1 SQVTM and CDR2 ANQGSEA. The CDR3 coding sequence is TGCAGCGTTGAATCCAGGGGGGCCTGGGAGCAGTTCTTC. Protein product: CSVESRGAWEQFF.

This clone was observed once. The CDR3 spells CAIKSGNLNTEAFF. In DNA form, the CDR3 reads TGTGCCATCAAAAGCGGTAATCTGAACACTGAAGCTTTCTTT. This chain links TRBV10-3 with TRBJ1-1; D uncertain. The CDR3 length is 14 residues. Trimming removed 7 bases at V and 0 bases at J, with 12 bases between. Germline-derived CDR1 and CDR2 are ENHRY and SYGVKD.

CDR3 region: CASSQDYRADTIYF. As DNA, the CDR3 is TGTGCCAGCAGCCAAGACTACAGGGCGGACACCATATATTTT. The chain couples TRBV14 to TRBJ1-3; tentative D call: TRBD1 (6 bases). V was trimmed by 0 bases and J by 8 bases, leaving 11 bases between them. The length of the CDR3 is 14 residues. Per the germline V gene, CDR1 is SGHDN and CDR2 is FVKESK.

This clone was seen a handful of times. The CDR3 DNA is TGCGCCAGCAGCTTGGCCAGGGGGGCCCCCTTCTCAGATACGCAGTATTTT. It translates to CASSLARGAPFSDTQYF. This chain uses TRBV5-1 with TRBJ2-3; possible D gene TRBD1, 7 bases. The V end lost 0 bases, the J end lost 4 bases, and 18 bases lay between the germline ends. Germline lookup yields CDR1 SGHRS and CDR2 YFSETQ. The CDR3 spans 17 residues.